This TCR beta chain was documented in a study of blood T cell repertoires in COVID-19. Per the original methods: Using reference gene primer amplification, nucleated cell counts were estimated. Profiling relied on immunoSEQ multiplex PCR, and the TCRdb table lists in-frame clones only, not all of them. V and J calls and clone size are given by that table; D and trimming were obtained from the DNA. The sample includes 200,000 to 250,000 clones, 80% of them seen just once. Self-reported history from a screening survey and questionnaire set each donor's cohort. CDR1 is MNHEY, CDR2 SVGAGI, per germline. This CDR3 is 15 amino acids long. With V trimmed by 6 bases and J by 3 bases, 3 bases remained unmatched.

This rearrangement joins TRBV6-5 to TRBJ2-2; 11 nucleotides line up with TRBD1. The sequencing sample was made of PBMCs or T cells enriched from blood (not recorded which). The receptor's source is a middle-aged woman with acute COVID-19. For the CDR3, the DNA is TGTGCCAGCAGGAGGGACAGGGGGTACACCGGGGAGCTGTTTTTT. This sequence encodes CASRRDRGYTGELFF.